This is a list of T cell receptor beta chains from one sample in a study of T-cell memory formation after mild COVID-19. TCRdb passed the 5' RACE reads through MiXCR, listing each CDR3 protein once. The sample includes around 300,000 distinct CDR3 sequences, roughly 13% of them seen just once. Sequenced: PBMCs or a T cell subset sorted from them (not recorded which). The receptors originated from a man between 18 and 29 years old who had mild COVID-19 (a few samples of this study predate the infection). Cell type and time point are not known. CDR3s include the opening cysteine and the closing phenylalanine or tryptophan. The order of the fields is clone size, V gene, J gene, D gene, CDR3 DNA, CDR3 protein. The D gene is left open where the match is weak. Only part of the rows carry a size: once, few, many, or a class if the clone is expanded.

few	TRBV6-5	TRBJ2-5	-	TGTGCCAGCAGTTATCGTCAGTACCAAGAGACCCAGTACTTC	CASSYRQYQETQYF
few	TRBV4-3	TRBJ1-1	-	TGCGCCAGCAGCCAAGATGGGGGGTGGACTGAAGCTTTCTTT	CASSQDGGWTEAFF
-	TRBV4-3	TRBJ2-3	TRBD1	TGCTCCAGCAGCCAACAGGGACAGGGGACAGATACGCAGTATTTT	CSSSQQGQGTDTQYF
-	TRBV27	TRBJ2-3	TRBD1	TGTGCCAGCAGTCCTAGGACAGGGGCCAGCACAGATACGCAGTATTTT	CASSPRTGASTDTQYF
many	TRBV3-1	TRBJ2-7	-	TGTGCCAGCAGCCAAGAGGGACCCCTCGAGCAGTACTTC	CASSQEGPLEQYF
-	TRBV4-2	TRBJ2-3	-	TGTGCCAGCACCGCCAATACGGGGGCGGCGGATACGCAGTATTTT	CASTANTGAADTQYF
few	TRBV9	TRBJ1-1	-	TGTGCCAGCAGCGTGGACGGCTTAGGCCGGGGGCTTTACCCTGAAGCTTTCTTT	CASSVDGLGRGLYPEAFF
-	TRBV9	TRBJ1-1	-	TGTGCCAGCAGCGTAGTTGGGGGTAGCACTGAAGCTTTCTTT	CASSVVGGSTEAFF
many	TRBV5-1	TRBJ1-1	-	TGCGCCAGCAGAGAGGGGCCCACTGAAGCTTTCTTT	CASREGPTEAFF
many	TRBV14	TRBJ1-4	TRBD1	TGTGCCAGCAGCGTAGGGACAGGGGGTGAAAAACTGTTTTTT	CASSVGTGGEKLFF
-	TRBV9	TRBJ2-1	-	TGTGCCAGCAGCGGCGGACAGTTCCTGAGCTCCTACAATGAGCAGTTCTTC	CASSGGQFLSSYNEQFF
few	TRBV5-5	TRBJ1-3	-	TGTGCCAGCAGCCAGAAATCGACAGCCCTGGTCGGAGGAAACACCATATATTTT	CASSQKSTALVGGNTIYF
-	TRBV12-3/TRBV12-4	TRBJ1-1	-	TGTGCCAGCAGGAGGGGCTTCACTGAAGCTTTCTTT	CASRRGFTEAFF
-	TRBV11-2	TRBJ2-3	TRBD2	TGTGCCAGCAGCGCTACCGGGAGGGAGGCAGATACGCAGTATTTT	CASSATGREADTQYF
many	TRBV5-4	TRBJ1-2	-	TGTGCCAGCAGCCCCCTAGCCACAGCGGCCCCAGACTCCACCTTC	CASSPLATAAPDSTF
-	TRBV2	TRBJ2-3	TRBD2	TGTGCCAGCAGACGCCGAGGCCTAGCGGGGGTGGATACGCAGTATTTT	CASRRRGLAGVDTQYF
few	TRBV2	TRBJ1-1	-	TGTGCCAGCAAATTAACAGGAGCAAATGAAGCTTTCTTT	CASKLTGANEAFF
few	TRBV7-2	TRBJ2-3	-	TGTGCCAGCAGCTTGAGCCTAGAGGGAGATACGCAGTATTTT	CASSLSLEGDTQYF
few	TRBV6-6	TRBJ2-2	-	TGTGCCAGCAGTTACACTCCTTCGGGCGGCACCGGGGAGCTGTTTTTT	CASSYTPSGGTGELFF
-	TRBV7-8	TRBJ1-1	-	TGTGCCAGCCTCCCCGGGGGCTGGACTGAAGCTTTCTTT	CASLPGGWTEAFF
many	TRBV6-5	TRBJ2-3	TRBD2	TGTGCCAGCAGTCCACTAGCGGGGGGGGGCACAGATACGCAGTATTTT	CASSPLAGGGTDTQYF
-	TRBV20-1	TRBJ1-4	-	TGCAGTGCCCTGATTAGAACTAATGAAAAACTGTTTTTT	CSALIRTNEKLFF
few	TRBV11-1	TRBJ2-5	TRBD1	TGTGCCAGCAGCTTAGGTCGGACAGGGGTTACAACAGAGACCCAGTACTTC	CASSLGRTGVTTETQYF
few	TRBV3-1	TRBJ2-7	TRBD1	TGTGCCAGCAGCCAACACTCGGGACAGGGCCGGTCCTACGAGCAGTACTTC	CASSQHSGQGRSYEQYF
many	TRBV10-3	TRBJ2-7	-	TGTGCCATCAGTCCGACCGGGACGGGGACCTACGAGCAGTACTTC	CAISPTGTGTYEQYF
-	TRBV5-5	TRBJ1-2	TRBD1	TGTGCCAGCAGCTCGGGGACAGGGGGCAACTATGGCTACACCTTC	CASSSGTGGNYGYTF
-	TRBV29-1	TRBJ2-1	TRBD2	TGCAGCGTCACTCCGGGACTACAGACCTACAATGAGCAGTTCTTC	CSVTPGLQTYNEQFF
-	TRBV6-5	TRBJ1-2	TRBD1	TGTGCCACCCGACAGGGGGCGGGTTATGGCTACACCTTC	CATRQGAGYGYTF
-	TRBV7-9	TRBJ1-1	TRBD1	TGTGCCAGCAGCTTAGTGGGGGGACAGGCAGATGAAGCTTTCTTT	CASSLVGGQADEAFF
few	TRBV12-3/TRBV12-4	TRBJ2-1	-	TGTGCCAGCACTACCCGCGGGTTTAATGAGCAGTTCTTC	CASTTRGFNEQFF
few	TRBV6-2/TRBV6-3	TRBJ1-1	-	TGTGCCAGCAGTTACCCCCCGAACACTGAAGCTTTCTTT	CASSYPPNTEAFF
few	TRBV12-3/TRBV12-4	TRBJ1-1	TRBD1	TGTGCCAGCAGTGATCCAGGGGGCGCGAGAGTGAACACTGAAGCTTTCTTT	CASSDPGGARVNTEAFF
-	TRBV30	TRBJ1-4	-	TGTGCCTGGGGCCTTCCGGGGGCGTCAACTAATGAAAAACTGTTTTTT	CAWGLPGASTNEKLFF
few	TRBV7-9	TRBJ2-3	-	TGTGCCAGCAGCCGAACCCGGTATACGCAGTATTTT	CASSRTRYTQYF
-	TRBV7-6	TRBJ2-5	-	TGTGCCAGCAGCCGAGGACAGTCACGTCAGACCCAGTACTTC	CASSRGQSRQTQYF
-	TRBV5-1	TRBJ1-1	-	TGCGCCAGCAGCGGGGTGGTGAACACTGAAGCTTTCTTT	CASSGVVNTEAFF
many	TRBV12-3/TRBV12-4	TRBJ2-3	TRBD2	TGTGCCAGCAGTCCCTTAGCGGGGACTAGCACAGATACGCAGTATTTT	CASSPLAGTSTDTQYF
-	TRBV5-5	TRBJ2-7	TRBD1	TGTGCCAGCAGCCGAACGGACAGGCTCATATTCTACGAGCAGTACTTC	CASSRTDRLIFYEQYF
few	TRBV12-3/TRBV12-4	TRBJ2-2	-	TGTGCCAGCACCCGTGAGGGAACCGGGGAGCTGTTTTTT	CASTREGTGELFF
few	TRBV12-3/TRBV12-4	TRBJ2-7	TRBD1	TGTGCCAGCAGGAGAGGGACAGGGGGCTCCTACGAGCAGTACTTC	CASRRGTGGSYEQYF
-	TRBV18	TRBJ2-3	-	TGTGCCAGCTCAACGGGGCCCAGCACAGATACGCAGTATTTT	CASSTGPSTDTQYF
few	TRBV5-1	TRBJ1-2	-	TGCGCCAGCAGCTTGGACGGGGGCGCGGGCTACACCTTC	CASSLDGGAGYTF
few	TRBV20-1	TRBJ1-4	-	TGCAGTGCTACCCAGGGTGCAACTAATGAAAAACTGTTTTTT	CSATQGATNEKLFF
-	TRBV5-4	TRBJ2-6	-	TGTGCCAGCCTATTTGGGCCAGGGGCCAACGTCCTGACTTTC	CASLFGPGANVLTF
few	TRBV7-2	TRBJ2-2	TRBD2	TGTGCCAGCAGCCGGACTAGCGGGATCGCCGGGGAGCTGTTTTTT	CASSRTSGIAGELFF
-	TRBV4-3	TRBJ2-5	-	TGCGCCAGCAGCCAAGATCAGGGCCCCACGGAGACCCAGTACTTC	CASSQDQGPTETQYF
-	TRBV12-3/TRBV12-4	TRBJ2-1	TRBD2	TGTGCCACTCACAGGCTCGGGGGGTCTAACAATGAGCAGTTCTTC	CATHRLGGSNNEQFF
-	TRBV5-6	TRBJ1-4	-	TGTGCCAGCAGGTTTAGAGAAAAACTGTTTTTT	CASRFREKLFF